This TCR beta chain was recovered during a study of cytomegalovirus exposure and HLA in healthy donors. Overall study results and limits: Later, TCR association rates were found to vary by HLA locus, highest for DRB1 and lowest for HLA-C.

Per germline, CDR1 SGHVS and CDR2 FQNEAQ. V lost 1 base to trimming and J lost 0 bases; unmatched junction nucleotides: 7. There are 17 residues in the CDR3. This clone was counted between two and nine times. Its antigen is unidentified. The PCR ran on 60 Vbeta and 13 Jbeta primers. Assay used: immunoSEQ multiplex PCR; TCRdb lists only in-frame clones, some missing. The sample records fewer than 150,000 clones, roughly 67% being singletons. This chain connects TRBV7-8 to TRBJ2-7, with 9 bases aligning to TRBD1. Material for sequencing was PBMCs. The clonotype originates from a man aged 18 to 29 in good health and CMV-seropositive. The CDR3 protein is CASSLGTGGYSSYEQYV. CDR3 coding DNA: TGTGCCAGCAGCTTAGGAACAGGGGGCTACAGCTCCTACGAGCAGTACGTC.